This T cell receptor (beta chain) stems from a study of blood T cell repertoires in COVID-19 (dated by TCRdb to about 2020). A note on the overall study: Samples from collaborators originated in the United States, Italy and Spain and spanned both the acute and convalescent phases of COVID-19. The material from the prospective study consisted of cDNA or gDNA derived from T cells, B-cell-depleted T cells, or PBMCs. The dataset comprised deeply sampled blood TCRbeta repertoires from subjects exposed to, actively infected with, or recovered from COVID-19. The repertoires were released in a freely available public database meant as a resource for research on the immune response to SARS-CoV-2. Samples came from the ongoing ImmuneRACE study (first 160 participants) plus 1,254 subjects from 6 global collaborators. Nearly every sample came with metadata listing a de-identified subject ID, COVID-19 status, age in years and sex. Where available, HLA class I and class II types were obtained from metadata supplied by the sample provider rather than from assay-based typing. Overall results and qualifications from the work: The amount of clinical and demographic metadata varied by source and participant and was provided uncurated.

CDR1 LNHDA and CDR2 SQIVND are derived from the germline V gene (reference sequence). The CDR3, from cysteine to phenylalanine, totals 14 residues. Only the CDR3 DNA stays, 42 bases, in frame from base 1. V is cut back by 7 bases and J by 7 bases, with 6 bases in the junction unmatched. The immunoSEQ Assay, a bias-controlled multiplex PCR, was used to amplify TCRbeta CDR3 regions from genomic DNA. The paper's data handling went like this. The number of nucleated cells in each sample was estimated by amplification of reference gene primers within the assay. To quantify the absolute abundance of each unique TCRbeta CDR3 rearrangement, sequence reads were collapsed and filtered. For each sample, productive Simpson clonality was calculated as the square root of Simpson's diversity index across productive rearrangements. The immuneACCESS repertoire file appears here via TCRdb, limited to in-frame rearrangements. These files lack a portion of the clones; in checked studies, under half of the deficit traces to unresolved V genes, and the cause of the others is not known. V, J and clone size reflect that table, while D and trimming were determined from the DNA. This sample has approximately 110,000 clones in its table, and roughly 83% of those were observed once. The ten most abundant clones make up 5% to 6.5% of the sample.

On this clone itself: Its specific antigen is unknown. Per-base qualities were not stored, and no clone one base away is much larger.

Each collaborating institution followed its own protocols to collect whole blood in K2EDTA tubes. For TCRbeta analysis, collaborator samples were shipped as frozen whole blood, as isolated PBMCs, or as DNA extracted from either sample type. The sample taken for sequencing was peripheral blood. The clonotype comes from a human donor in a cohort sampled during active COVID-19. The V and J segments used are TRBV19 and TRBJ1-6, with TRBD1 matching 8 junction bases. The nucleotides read TGTGCCAGTAAACCCGGACAGGGCAATTCACCCCTCCACTTT. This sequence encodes CASKPGQGNSPLHF.